Listed here is a single T cell receptor beta chain. The sample is drawn from a study of blood T cell repertoires in COVID-19. Study-wide background: The study drew acute and convalescent COVID-19 samples from the United States, Italy and Spain. T cells, B-cell-depleted T cells, or PBMCs provided the cDNA or gDNA that served as material.

Per the original data handling: Reference gene primer amplification gave estimated nucleated cell counts. Data came from immunoSEQ multiplex PCR; TCRdb stores just in-frame clones and leaves some out. V and J calls and clone size are as listed in that table; D and trimming were resolved from the DNA. This sample yields 80,000 to 100,000 clones, of which about 90% are seen a single time; approximately 1.5% belongs to the top ten. The germline V and J ends were trimmed by 7 bases and 3 bases, with 19 bases remaining between them. CDR3 length: 15 residues. Germline V lookup: CDR1 SGHRS, CDR2 YFSETQ. The genes are TRBV5-1 and TRBJ2-5, with D possibly TRBD1 on 5 matching bases. The sample comprised peripheral blood. The clonotype originates from a human donor with active COVID-19. The donor label of this sample is uncertain. The CDR3 sequence: CASGPHGGREETQYF. The CDR3 nucleotides are TGCGCCAGCGGACCCCATGGCGGCAGGGAAGAGACCCAGTACTTC.